A single sample gave rise to the 14 T cell receptor beta chains below, sequenced in a study of cytomegalovirus exposure and HLA in healthy donors. PCR employed 60 Vbeta and 13 Jbeta primers. Data came from immunoSEQ multiplex PCR; TCRdb stores just in-frame clones and leaves some out. This sample has around 100,000 clones; about 70% occur once, and the top ten carry roughly 2.5%. The sequencing input was PBMCs. These receptors came from a man aged 45-65 years in good health and CMV-seropositive.

The rearrangement links TRBV9 to TRBJ2-2; perhaps TRBD1 as D (6 bases). This CDR3 spans 14 amino acids. Germline V lookup: CDR1 SGDLS, CDR2 YYNGEE. The V end lost 3 bases, the J end lost 6 bases, and 12 bases lay between the germline ends. CDR3 loop: CASSAGQNPGELFF. CDR3 nucleotides: TGTGCCAGCAGCGCTGGACAGAATCCCGGGGAGCTGTTTTTT.

This chain connects TRBV15 to TRBJ1-2; no firm D call. This CDR3 spans 14 amino acids. CDR1 LNHNV and CDR2 YYDKDF come from the germline V gene (reference sequence). The V end was cut by 1 base, the J end by 2 bases, with 8 bases between. The CDR3 sequence is CATSRGAPNYGYTF. CDR3 in DNA: TGTGCCACCAGCAGAGGGGCACCCAACTATGGCTACACCTTC. The variable domain in full, completed from reference TRBV15 and TRBJ1-2, reads DAMVIQNPRYQVTQFGKPVTLSCSQTLNHNVMYWYQQKSSQAPKLLFHYYDKDFNNEADTPDNFQSRRPNTSFCFLDIRSPGLGDTAMYLCATSRGAPNYGYTFGSGTRLTVV.

The chain recombines TRBV29-1 with TRBJ2-1, with D uncertain. The germline CDR1 and CDR2 sequences are SQVTM and ANQGSEA. The CDR3 covers 12 residues. Trimming removed 6 bases from V and 7 bases from J, with 13 bases in between. The CDR3 region is CSVRSNSNEQFF. As DNA, the CDR3 is TGCAGCGTCCGTTCGAACAGTAATGAGCAGTTCTTC.

This clone was seen a handful of times. The chain couples TRBV4-1 to TRBJ2-2; D perhaps matches TRBD2 (6 bases). Germline-derived CDR1 and CDR2 are MGHRA and YSYEKL. The CDR3 is 16 residues long. The V end lost 2 bases, the J end lost 8 bases, and 18 bases lay between the germline ends. As DNA, the CDR3 is TGCGCCAGCAGCCAAACGAGACTAGTGAACCTAGGGGAGCTGTTTTTT. Protein product: CASSQTRLVNLGELFF.

This chain uses TRBV6-5 with TRBJ2-7, with 8 bases matching TRBD2. Germline CDR1 MNHEY, CDR2 SVGAGI. The ends lost 4 bases at V and 2 bases at J; junction bases unmatched: 7. The CDR3 runs to 15 residues. CDR3 DNA: TGTGCCAGCAGTTCTTTTCTAGCGGGCACCTACGAGCAGTACTTC. The encoded protein is CASSSFLAGTYEQYF.

This rearrangement joins TRBV25-1 to TRBJ2-7; 8 positions agree with TRBD1. The CDR3 runs to 14 residues. V lost 4 bases and J lost 3; bases outside the gene matches: 5. Per the germline V gene, CDR1 is MGHDK and CDR2 is SYGVNS. CDR3 in amino acids: CASSATGAGYEQYF. CDR3 nucleotide sequence: TGTGCCAGCAGTGCGACAGGGGCGGGCTACGAGCAGTACTTC.

This sequence joins TRBV29-1 and TRBJ2-1; tentative D call: TRBD1 (6 bases). Germline values: CDR1 SQVTM, CDR2 ANQGSEA. This CDR3 is built from 14 residues. The V gene lost 4 bases and the J gene lost 3 bases, with 13 bases spanning the gap. In DNA form, the CDR3 reads TGCAGCGTTGTCGGGGACATCTACTACAATGAGCAGTTCTTC. Translating gives CSVVGDIYYNEQFF.

The chain is built from TRBV6-5 and TRBJ1-1; D unresolved. The length of the CDR3 is 13 residues. From germline, CDR1 is MNHEY and CDR2 SVGAGI. Trimming pared 2 bases from V and 1 base from J, leaving 5 bases between. The CDR3 spells CASSYRRNTEAFF. The CDR3 DNA sequence: TGTGCCAGCAGTTACAGGAGGAACACTGAAGCTTTCTTT.

This clone was seen once. This chain links TRBV10-2 with TRBJ2-1, with 8 bases lining up with TRBD2. Germline CDR1 is WSHSY and CDR2 is SAAADI. V trimming: 0 bases; J trimming: 0 bases; junction bases outside the gene matches: 4. There are 17 residues in the CDR3. CDR3 sequence reads: CASSESITSGSYNEQFF. For the CDR3, the DNA is TGCGCCAGCAGTGAGTCTATAACTAGCGGCTCCTACAATGAGCAGTTCTTC.

The chain combines TRBV27 with TRBJ2-4; the match to TRBD1 covers 8 bases. The CDR3 length is 16 residues. J gave up 0 bases and V 5 bases, and 6 bases lay outside the gene matches. Germline V gives CDR1 MNHEY, CDR2 SMNVEV (reference sequence). CDR3 residues: CASSLGTGLAKNIQYF. The CDR3 DNA sequence: TGTGCCAGCAGTCTCGGGACAGGTCTAGCCAAAAACATTCAGTACTTC.

The V gene is TRBV9, the J gene TRBJ1-1; 8 bases align to TRBD1. V shed 4 bases, J shed 3 bases, and the junction held 5 bases outside the gene matches. Per the germline V gene, CDR1 is SGDLS and CDR2 is YYNGEE. CDR3 length equals 14 residues. The CDR3 here is CASSPMTGDTEAFF. CDR3 nucleotide sequence: TGTGCCAGCAGCCCCATGACAGGGGACACTGAAGCTTTCTTT.

The chain links TRBV4-2 to TRBJ1-6, with 7 nucleotides matching TRBD1. The CDR3 loop spans 16 amino acids. V lost 4 bases, J lost 4 bases, and 7 bases stayed unmatched. The germline CDR1 and CDR2 sequences are LGHNA and YNFKEQ. CDR3: CASSPETGIYNSPLHF. CDR3 in DNA: TGTGCCAGCAGCCCCGAGACAGGGATTTATAATTCACCCCTCCACTTT.

The gene calls are TRBV6-6 and TRBJ1-4; TRBD1 agrees at 8 bases. The J segment lost 6 bases and the V segment lost 6 bases, leaving 9 bases of the junction unmatched. Looked up from germline, CDR1 is MNHNY and CDR2 is SVGAGI (reference sequence). The CDR3 length is 15 residues. In DNA, the CDR3 is TGTGCCAGCAGCCCCTTATCAGGGGGCGATGAAAAACTGTTTTTT. This translates into CASSPLSGGDEKLFF.

In its sample, this clone was seen a few times. The rearrangement links TRBV5-1 to TRBJ2-1, with TRBD1 identical over 7 bases. The germline V gene encodes CDR1 SGHRS and CDR2 YFSETQ. The trim removed 0 bases at V and 8 bases at J, leaving 8 bases unmatched. The CDR3 contains 15 residues. The CDR3 sequence is CASSLAGTEWDEQFF. In DNA form, the CDR3 reads TGCGCCAGCAGCTTGGCAGGGACAGAATGGGATGAGCAGTTCTTC.